This TCR beta chain was captured in a study of CD8 T cells in Susac syndrome. Overall study findings and caveats: The study's TCR sequencing and HLA analysis covered a relatively small number of individuals, and the study acknowledged this.

The CDR3 extends over 14 amino acids. Trimming took 5 bases from V and 7 from J, leaving 17 bases between them. Random hexamers primed reverse transcription of about 0.5 to 1 ug RNA. immunoSEQ multiplex PCR amplified TCR beta CDR3 across 54 Vbeta, 13 Jbeta. TCRdb independently ran MiXCR on the immunoSEQ multiplex PCR reads; one entry per CDR3 protein. Of approximately 210,000 distinct CDR3 sequences detected, 95% appear once; the ten largest clones hold roughly 0.09%. A word on this clonotype: What it binds is unknown.

CD8+ and CD4+ T cells from blood underwent TCR beta sequencing, which was carried out in a high-throughput format. Treatment-naive patients with stable or active relapsing-remitting disease served as multiple sclerosis controls. Sequenced material: CD4+ T cells from PBMCs. The TCR comes from a human donor with multiple sclerosis. The rearrangement uses TRBV12-3 or TRBV12-4 and TRBJ1-2; D perhaps matches TRBD1 (5 bases). The CDR3 region is CASSRQGPPPGYTF. Written as DNA, the CDR3 is TGTGCCAGCAGTAGGCAGGGACCCCCACCTGGCTACACCTTC.